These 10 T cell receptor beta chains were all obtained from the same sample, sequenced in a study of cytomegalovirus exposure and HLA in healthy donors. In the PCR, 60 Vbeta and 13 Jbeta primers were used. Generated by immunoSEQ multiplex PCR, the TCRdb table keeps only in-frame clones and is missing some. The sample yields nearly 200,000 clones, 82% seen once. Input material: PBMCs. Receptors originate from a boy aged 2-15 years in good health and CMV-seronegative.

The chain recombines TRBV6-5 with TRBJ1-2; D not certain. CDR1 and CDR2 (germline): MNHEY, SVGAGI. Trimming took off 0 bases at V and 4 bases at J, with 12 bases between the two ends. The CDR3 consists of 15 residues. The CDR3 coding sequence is TGTGCCAGCAGTTACTCGGGGAGGGTATCCTATGGCTACACCTTC. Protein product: CASSYSGRVSYGYTF.

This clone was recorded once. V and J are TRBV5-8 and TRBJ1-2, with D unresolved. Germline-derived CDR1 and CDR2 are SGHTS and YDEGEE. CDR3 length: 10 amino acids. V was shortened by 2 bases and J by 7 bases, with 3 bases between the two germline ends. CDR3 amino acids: CASSFGGYTF. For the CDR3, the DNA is TGTGCCAGCAGCTTCGGTGGCTACACCTTC.

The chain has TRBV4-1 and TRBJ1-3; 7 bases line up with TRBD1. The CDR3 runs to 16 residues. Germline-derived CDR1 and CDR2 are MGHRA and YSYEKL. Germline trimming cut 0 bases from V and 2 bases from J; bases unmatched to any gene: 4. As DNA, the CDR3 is TGCGCCAGCAGCCAAGATGAGGGGGCGACTGGAAACACCATATATTTT. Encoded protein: CASSQDEGATGNTIYF.

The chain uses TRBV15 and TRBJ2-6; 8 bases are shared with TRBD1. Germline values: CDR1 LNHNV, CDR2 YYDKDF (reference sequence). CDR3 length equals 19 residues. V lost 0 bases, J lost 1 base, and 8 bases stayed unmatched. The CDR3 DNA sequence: TGTGCCACCAGCAGAGATCGACAGGGGAGCAGTTCTGGGGCCAACGTCCTGACTTTC. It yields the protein CATSRDRQGSSSGANVLTF.

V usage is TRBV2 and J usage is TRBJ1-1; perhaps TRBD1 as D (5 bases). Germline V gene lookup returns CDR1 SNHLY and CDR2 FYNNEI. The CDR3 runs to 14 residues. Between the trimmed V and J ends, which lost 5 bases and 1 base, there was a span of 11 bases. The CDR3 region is CASSRTTTNTEAFF. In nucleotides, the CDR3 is TGTGCCAGCAGTAGGACAACCACGAACACTGAAGCTTTCTTT.

The CDR3 bases are TGTGCCAGCAGCCAAGATCGGGCAGGGTGGGGATATTCACCCCTCCACTTT. It yields the protein CASSQDRAGWGYSPLHF. V is TRBV14 and J is TRBJ1-6, with D perhaps matching TRBD1 (5 bases). Germline V CDR1 and CDR2: SGHDN, FVKESK. The CDR3 runs to 17 residues. Trimming removed 0 bases from V and 8 bases from J, with 17 bases in between.

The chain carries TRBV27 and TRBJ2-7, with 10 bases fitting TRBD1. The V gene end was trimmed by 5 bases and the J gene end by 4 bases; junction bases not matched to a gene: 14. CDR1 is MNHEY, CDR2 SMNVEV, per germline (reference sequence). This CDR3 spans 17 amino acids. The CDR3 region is CASSRSQRPGQGYEQYF. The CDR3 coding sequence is TGTGCCAGCAGTCGATCACAGAGACCGGGACAGGGGTACGAGCAGTACTTC.

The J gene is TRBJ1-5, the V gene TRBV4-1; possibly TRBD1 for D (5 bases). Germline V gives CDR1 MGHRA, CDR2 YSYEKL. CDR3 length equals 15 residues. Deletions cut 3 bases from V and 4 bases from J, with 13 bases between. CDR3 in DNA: TGCGCCAGCAGCCAGTTAAGGGGAACTAATCAGCCCCAGCATTTT. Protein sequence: CASSQLRGTNQPQHF.

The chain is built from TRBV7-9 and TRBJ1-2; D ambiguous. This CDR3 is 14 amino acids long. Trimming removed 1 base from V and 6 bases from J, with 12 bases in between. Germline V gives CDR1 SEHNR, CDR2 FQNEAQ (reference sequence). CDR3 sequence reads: CASSLVAATHGYTF. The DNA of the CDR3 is TGTGCCAGCAGCTTAGTTGCAGCGACCCATGGCTACACCTTC.

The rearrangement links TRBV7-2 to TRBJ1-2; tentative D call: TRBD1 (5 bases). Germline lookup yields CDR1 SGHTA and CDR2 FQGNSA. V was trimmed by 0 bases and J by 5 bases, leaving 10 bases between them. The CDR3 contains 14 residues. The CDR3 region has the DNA TGTGCCAGCAGCTTAGCAGACAGCTATTATGGCTACACCTTC. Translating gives CASSLADSYYGYTF.